This entry concerns a single TCR beta chain. Its specificity is unknown. Germline V gene sequence: CDR1 SGHDT, CDR2 YYEEEE. The CDR3 has 15 amino acids. J lost 5 bases, V lost 4 bases, and 9 bases had no gene match. Alongside a J-beta primer mix, a sample-barcoded 5' primer served in a second PCR lasting about 7 to 12 cycles. TCRdb independently ran MiXCR on the 5' RACE reads; one entry per CDR3 protein. Of 790,000 or so distinct CDR3 sequences listed, around 50% are singletons. These data originate in a study of blood T cells in healthy people across ages. Background on the study: Template switching recovered approximately one barcoded beta molecule for every two T cells. Study-wide results and limits: The donors' CMV status was not determined, possibly confounding changes in expanded clonotypes. No conclusive comparison of naive versus antigen-experienced cells was possible with unsorted PBMCs. Compared with aged donors, long-lived donors showed fewer expanded clones, suggesting selection.

The chain links TRBV5-6 to TRBJ1-1; 9 positions agree with TRBD1. The sequenced sample consisted of blood. The clonotype comes from a man older than 75 in good health. The CDR3 here is CASSLGQGIKTEAFF. The DNA for the CDR3 is TGTGCCAGCAGCCTGGGACAGGGAATTAAGACTGAAGCTTTCTTT.